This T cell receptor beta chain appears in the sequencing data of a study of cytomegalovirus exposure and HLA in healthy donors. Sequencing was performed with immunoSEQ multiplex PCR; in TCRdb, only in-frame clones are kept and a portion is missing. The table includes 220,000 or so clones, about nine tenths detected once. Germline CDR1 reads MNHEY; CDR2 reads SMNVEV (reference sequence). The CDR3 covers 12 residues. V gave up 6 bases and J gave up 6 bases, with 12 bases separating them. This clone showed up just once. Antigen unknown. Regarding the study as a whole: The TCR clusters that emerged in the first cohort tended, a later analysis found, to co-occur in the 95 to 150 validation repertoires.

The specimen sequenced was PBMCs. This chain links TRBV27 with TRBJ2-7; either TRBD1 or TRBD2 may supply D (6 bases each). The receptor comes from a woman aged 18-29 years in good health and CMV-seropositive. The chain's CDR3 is CASSLGGLEQYF. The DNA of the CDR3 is TGTGCCAGCAGCTTAGGGGGACTCGAGCAGTACTTC.